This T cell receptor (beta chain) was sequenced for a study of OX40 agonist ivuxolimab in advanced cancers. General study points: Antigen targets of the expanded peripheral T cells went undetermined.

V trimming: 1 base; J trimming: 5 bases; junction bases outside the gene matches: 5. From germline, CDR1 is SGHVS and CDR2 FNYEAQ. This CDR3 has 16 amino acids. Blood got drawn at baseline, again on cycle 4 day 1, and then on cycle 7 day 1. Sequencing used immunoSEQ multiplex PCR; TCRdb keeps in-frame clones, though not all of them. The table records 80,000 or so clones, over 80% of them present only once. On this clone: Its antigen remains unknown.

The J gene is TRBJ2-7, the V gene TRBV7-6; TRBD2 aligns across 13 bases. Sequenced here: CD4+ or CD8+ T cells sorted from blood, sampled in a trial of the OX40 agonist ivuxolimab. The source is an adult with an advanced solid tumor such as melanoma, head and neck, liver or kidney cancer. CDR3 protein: CASSLDPTSGRHEQYF. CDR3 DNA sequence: TGTGCCAGCAGCTTAGACCCGACTAGCGGGAGGCACGAGCAGTACTTC.